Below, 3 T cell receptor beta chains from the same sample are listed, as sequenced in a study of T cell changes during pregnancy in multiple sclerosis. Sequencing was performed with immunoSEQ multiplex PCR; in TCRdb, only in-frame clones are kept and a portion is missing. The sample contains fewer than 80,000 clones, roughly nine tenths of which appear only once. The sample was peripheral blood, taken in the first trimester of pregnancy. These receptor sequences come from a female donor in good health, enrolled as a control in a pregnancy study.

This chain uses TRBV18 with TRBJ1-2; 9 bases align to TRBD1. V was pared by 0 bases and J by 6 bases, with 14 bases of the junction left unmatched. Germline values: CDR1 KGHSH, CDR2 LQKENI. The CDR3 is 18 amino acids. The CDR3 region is CASSPPERTGDLNHGYTF. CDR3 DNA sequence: TGTGCCAGCTCACCACCCGAAAGGACAGGGGATTTAAACCATGGCTACACCTTC.

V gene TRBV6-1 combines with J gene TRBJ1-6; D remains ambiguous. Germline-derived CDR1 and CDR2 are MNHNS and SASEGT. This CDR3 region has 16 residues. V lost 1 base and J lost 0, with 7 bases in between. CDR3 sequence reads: CASSEVRYSYNSPLHF. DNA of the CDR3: TGTGCCAGCAGTGAAGTCAGGTACTCCTATAATTCACCCCTCCACTTT.

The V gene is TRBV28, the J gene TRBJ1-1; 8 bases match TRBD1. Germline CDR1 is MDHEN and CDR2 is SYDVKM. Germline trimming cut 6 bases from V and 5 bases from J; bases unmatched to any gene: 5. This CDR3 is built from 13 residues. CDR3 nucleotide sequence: TGTGCCAGCAGGGGGACAGGTGAAACTGAAGCTTTCTTT. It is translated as CASRGTGETEAFF.